Listed here is a single TCR beta chain. The antigen is not known. Measured with immunoSEQ multiplex PCR; TCRdb has only the in-frame clones, and not every one. The sample shows about 110,000 clones, 90% to 95% of them seen only once. The data derive from a study of T cell responses to AZD1222 COVID-19 vaccine. Turning to the study itself: Analyses pooled second doses at about 4 or about 12 weeks. Notes on the study in general: Spike-specific TCR repertoires showed rising breadth and depth after two AZD1222 doses. Sampling that yielded the repertoires occurred only after the peak T cell response. Spike was spanned by vaccine-associated CD4 TCRs, with dominance at 160-218 and 743-854.

Looked up from germline, CDR1 is SGHNT and CDR2 is YYREEE (reference sequence). Trimming stripped 0 bases from V and 7 bases from J, with 13 bases between. The CDR3 runs to 14 residues. The starting material was peripheral blood, obtained on day 0 of AZD1222 vaccination. This TCR came from an adult in good health. The V call is TRBV5-4, the J call TRBJ1-2; weak D call: TRBD1 (5 bases). CDR3 loop: CASSLDWGEGGYTF. CDR3 nucleotides: TGTGCCAGCAGCTTGGATTGGGGGGAGGGTGGCTACACCTTC.